The rows below give T cell receptor beta chains drawn from one sample of a study of T cells expressing NK-cell markers. TCRdb reprocessed the 5' RACE reads, with one entry per CDR3 protein and no DNA. In all, the sample yields hundreds of thousands of distinct CDR3 sequences. The sequencing input was blood T cells: a sorted CD56 or NKG2C T cell subset, CD4+ or CD8+ T cells, or bulk PBMC T cells (not recorded which). Source of these receptors: a man aged 18 to 70 in good health. The CDR3 runs from the conserved cysteine through the conserved F or W. The order of the fields is J gene, V gene, CDR3 protein.

TRBJ2-1,TRBV3-1,CASSQDWGTIHNEQFF
TRBJ2-2,TRBV24-1,CATSDFRGAPNTGELFF
TRBJ2-5,TRBV11-2,CASSPTLTTSGVGETQYF
TRBJ2-2,TRBV25-1,CASTGPLNTGELFF
TRBJ2-5,TRBV5-1,CATSTGGSETQYF
TRBJ2-5,TRBV7-3,CASSLLPGTQETQYF
TRBJ2-7,TRBV11-1,CASSLGSGGNLLSYEQYF
TRBJ2-5,TRBV7-9,CASSPTRGDFLRETQYF
TRBJ1-2,TRBV7-2,CASSSMARGAAYGYTF
TRBJ1-3,TRBV6-5,CASLLSDRSGNTIYF
TRBJ1-6,TRBV12-3/TRBV12-4,CASSLDRGRSPLHF
TRBJ1-2,TRBV20-1,CSARDPFGPGYGYTF
TRBJ1-2,TRBV28,CASTLSGYSGYTF
TRBJ2-3,TRBV20-1,CSAPPGAGHTDTQYF
TRBJ2-7,TRBV12-3/TRBV12-4,CASRRTGSSYEQYF
TRBJ2-1,TRBV7-9,CASSLAGARYNEQFF
TRBJ1-1,TRBV5-4,CASRREQATNTEAFF
TRBJ1-2,TRBV28,CASNTNPLGQKGYTF
TRBJ2-3,TRBV29-1,CSARRLENTDTQYF
TRBJ1-6,TRBV3-1,CASSRGTGGRVALHF
TRBJ2-1,TRBV5-1,CASSLGRTYNEQFF
TRBJ2-7,TRBV23-1,CASSPPRDRSSSYEQYF
TRBJ1-5,TRBV4-1,CASSQNPGGAPNGNQPQHF
TRBJ1-1,TRBV14,CASSQDTFGAFF
TRBJ1-5,TRBV6-6,CASSHDNQPQHF
TRBJ2-5,TRBV3-1,CASSHFGARPETQYF
TRBJ1-4,TRBV2,CASVRRPDPTNEKLFF
TRBJ2-1,TRBV6-1,CASRSDRGFYNEQFF
TRBJ2-5,TRBV5-4,CASTTADRVETQYF
TRBJ2-3,TRBV21-1,CAHTETRISTDTQYF
TRBJ1-1,TRBV20-1,CSARKAEGGATEAFF
TRBJ2-1,TRBV6-5,CASSYFGGRPNEQFF
TRBJ2-1,TRBV28,CASSLVTGGLIEQFF
TRBJ1-5,TRBV12-3/TRBV12-4,CASRRDRASNQPQHF
TRBJ1-1,TRBV15,CATSRDPGQRNTEAFF
TRBJ1-1,TRBV18,CASSPRMTGIEAFF
TRBJ1-5,TRBV7-8,CASSRLWTSNQPQHF
TRBJ2-2,TRBV19,CASRERRTGELFF
TRBJ2-3,TRBV7-9,CASSPLGTGGHKDTQYF
TRBJ2-5,TRBV29-1,CSVDKDLETQYF
TRBJ2-7,TRBV2,CASSELLAGGLGYEQYF
TRBJ1-2,TRBV6-1,CASSPHSTGWVGYTF
TRBJ1-5,TRBV2,CASAFDRHSNQPQHF
TRBJ2-3,TRBV6-5,CASSYRTGEETDTQYF
TRBJ2-5,TRBV18,CASSPSGGGAIVWTQYF
TRBJ2-3,TRBV20-1,CSARDPSGGISDTQYF
TRBJ1-4,TRBV30,CAWSRDRIGGDNEKLFF
TRBJ2-5,TRBV7-6,CASSPDYPARETQYF
TRBJ2-3,TRBV5-6,CASSLALGSTDTQYF
TRBJ2-1,TRBV6-1,CASRIAGSPYNEQFF
TRBJ2-1,TRBV12-5,CASGLVLGGPLGNEQFF
TRBJ2-3,TRBV6-1,CATLGAPARADTQYF
TRBJ1-1,TRBV20-1,CSARWGGGKVEAFF
TRBJ1-4,TRBV7-2,CASSLTQGRRELFF
TRBJ2-1,TRBV5-5,CASSSMGGGAPLYNEQFF
TRBJ2-1,TRBV5-6,CASSRLFDSAGGHEQFF